These 24 T cell receptor beta chains share one sample of origin, sequenced in a study of cytomegalovirus exposure and HLA in healthy donors. With 60 Vbeta and 13 Jbeta primers, the PCR was carried out. Using immunoSEQ multiplex PCR, the repertoire was profiled, and TCRdb retains in-frame clones only, with some absent. This sample has 160,000 or so clones, with around 79% found just once. Sample: PBMCs. Source of these receptors: a man in his forties in good health and CMV-seronegative.

This clone was counted between two and nine times. The chain combines TRBV30 with TRBJ2-7; no clear D gene. The CDR3 contains 13 residues. V gave up 5 bases and J gave up 3 bases, with 14 bases separating them. Germline V gene lookup returns CDR1 GTSNPN and CDR2 SVGIG (reference sequence). This chain's CDR3 is CAWQPQDNYEQYF. The CDR3 DNA follows: TGTGCCTGGCAACCCCAGGATAACTACGAGCAGTACTTC.

This clone has only a few counts. The V and J genes are TRBV4-3 and TRBJ2-7; D not resolved. V lost 2 bases and J lost 2, with 7 bases in between. The germline gives CDR1 LGHNA, CDR2 YSLEER. This CDR3 comprises 13 residues. For the CDR3, the DNA is TGCGCCAGCAGCCAATCAGTCACCTACGAGCAGTACTTC. Protein: CASSQSVTYEQYF.

This clone showed up just once. The genes are TRBV10-2 and TRBJ1-1, with 8 bases matching TRBD1. Germline CDR1 reads WSHSY; CDR2 reads SAAADI. The CDR3 spans 16 residues. V was clipped by 5 bases and J by 5 bases; unmatched bases: 13. The CDR3 bases are TGCGCCAGCAGTAGTGGACAGGGTGTGCAGAGGACTGAAGCTTTCTTT. It encodes CASSSGQGVQRTEAFF.

This rearrangement joins TRBV9 to TRBJ2-3; TRBD2 matches at 9 bases. Germline values: CDR1 SGDLS, CDR2 YYNGEE. V lost 0 bases to trimming and J lost 3 bases; unmatched junction nucleotides: 11. There are 18 residues in the CDR3. CDR3: CASSVDIGGGAQTDTQYF. The CDR3 DNA follows: TGTGCCAGCAGCGTAGATATTGGCGGGGGGGCCCAAACAGATACGCAGTATTTT.

The chain couples TRBV11-2 to TRBJ2-3; 9 bases line up with TRBD1. Germline lookup yields CDR1 SGHAT and CDR2 FQNNGV. The CDR3 spans 15 residues. Losses at the gene ends were 5 bases for V and 3 bases for J; bases not matched to a gene: 6. The CDR3 here is CASSEDRGITDTQYF. The CDR3 DNA follows: TGTGCCAGCAGCGAAGACAGGGGGATAACAGATACGCAGTATTTT.

This chain links TRBV28 with TRBJ1-4; 8 bases agree with TRBD1. The CDR3 spans 12 residues. Germline CDR1 is MDHEN and CDR2 is SYDVKM. V lost 8 bases and J lost 10; bases outside the gene matches: 6. The CDR3 nucleotides are TGTGCCAGCGGGACAGGTATCGCAAAACTGTTTTTT. This encodes CASGTGIAKLFF.

This clone was counted a single time. The rearrangement links TRBV2 to TRBJ2-3; 10 bases map to TRBD2. CDR1 and CDR2 (germline): SNHLY, FYNNEI. The CDR3 length is 14 residues. Losses at the gene ends were 8 bases for V and 2 bases for J; bases not matched to a gene: 4. The CDR3 DNA sequence: TGTGCCAGCGCTAGCGGGGGTTCCACAGATACGCAGTATTTT. It yields the protein CASASGGSTDTQYF.

This clone was counted a few times. The rearrangement uses TRBV5-1 and TRBJ1-1, with D tentatively TRBD1 (5 bases). CDR1 is SGHRS, CDR2 YFSETQ, per germline. The CDR3 is 13 amino acids. V lost 0 bases, J lost 7 bases, and 10 bases lay in between. The DNA of the CDR3 is TGCGCCAGCAGCTTGGCAGTGGGACTTGAAGCTTTCTTT. It codes for CASSLAVGLEAFF.

This chain's CDR3 is CASSHYATAPNEKLFF. DNA for the CDR3: TGCGCCAGCAGCCACTATGCGACAGCCCCTAATGAAAAACTGTTTTTT. This chain joins TRBV4-1 and TRBJ1-4; perhaps TRBD1 as D (5 bases). The CDR3 loop spans 16 amino acids. Trimming cost V 3 bases and J 3 bases, with 14 bases left between them. Per germline, CDR1 MGHRA and CDR2 YSYEKL.

The CDR3 is CASSYAGGFSMNTEAFF. CDR3 nucleotide sequence: TGTGCCAGCAGTTATGCAGGGGGCTTCTCGATGAACACTGAAGCTTTCTTT. The chain uses TRBV27 and TRBJ1-1, with 8 bases matching TRBD1. This CDR3 contains 17 residues. After removal of 4 bases from V and 0 bases from J, the junction contained 10 bases not matched to a gene. Germline-derived CDR1 and CDR2 are MNHEY and SMNVEV (reference sequence).

Details on this clone: At one end the junction does not follow the germline gene, possibly because of a read error. The genes are TRBV28 and TRBJ1-1; the match to TRBD1 covers 7 bases. The CDR3 loop spans 13 amino acids. Germline V gives CDR1 MDHEN, CDR2 SYDVKM. CDR3 loop: CASRKQGNTEALF. CDR3 DNA sequence: TGTGCCAGCAGAAAACAGGGGAACACTGAAGCTCTCTTT.

This clone was detected a few times. This sequence joins TRBV5-1 and TRBJ2-1, with 9 bases fitting TRBD1. Germline loops: CDR1 SGHRS, CDR2 YFSETQ. V dropped 1 base and J dropped 8; count of bases not matched to a gene: 7. This CDR3 is 15 amino acids long. CDR3: CASSLSGTGNDEQFF. In DNA form, the CDR3 reads TGCGCCAGCAGCTTGTCCGGGACAGGGAACGATGAGCAGTTCTTC.

This clone showed up just a few times. The chain recombines TRBV2 with TRBJ2-7; D perhaps matches TRBD1 (6 bases). Trimming left V 11 bases short and J 2 bases short, with 16 bases between. The CDR3 consists of 13 residues. Per the germline V gene, CDR1 is SNHLY and CDR2 is FYNNEI. CDR3 amino acids: CAGSDGQTYEQYF. Written as DNA, the CDR3 is TGTGCCGGCTCAGATGGACAGACCTACGAGCAGTACTTC.

This chain joins TRBV5-6 and TRBJ1-1, with D tentatively TRBD1 (6 bases). The CDR3 spans 16 residues. Germline-derived CDR1 and CDR2 are SGHDT and YYEEEE. The germline V and J ends were trimmed by 3 bases and 0 bases, with 15 bases remaining between them. The CDR3 here is CASSYLTGRVNTEAFF. The CDR3 region has the DNA TGTGCCAGCAGCTATTTAACAGGGAGGGTGAACACTGAAGCTTTCTTT.

The genes are TRBV7-6 and TRBJ1-1; D perhaps matches TRBD1 (5 bases). Germline V lookup: CDR1 SGHVS, CDR2 FNYEAQ. V was clipped by 5 bases and J by 1 base, with 14 bases between them. The length of the CDR3 is 15 residues. CDR3 residues: CASSPPTDWNTEAFF. The DNA for the CDR3 is TGTGCCAGCAGCCCACCGACAGATTGGAACACTGAAGCTTTCTTT.

The chain links TRBV4-1 to TRBJ2-1; maybe TRBD2 (5 bases). Germline V gene data show CDR1 as MGHRA and CDR2 as YSYEKL. The CDR3 extends over 13 amino acids. V lost 1 base, J lost 10 bases, and 11 bases lay in between. CDR3 residues: CASSQATSREQFF. CDR3 DNA: TGCGCCAGCAGCCAAGCTACTAGTCGCGAGCAGTTCTTC.

The chain has TRBV5-3 and TRBJ2-7, with TRBD1 matching over 8 bases. TRBV5-3 is placed among ORFs of uncertain function. The V segment lost 0 bases and the J segment 2 bases; nucleotides outside the gene matches: 10. The CDR3 has 17 residues. This CDR3 is CARSLGQGTSNPYEQYF. Here the CDR3 DNA reads TGTGCCAGAAGCTTGGGACAGGGGACCTCCAATCCCTACGAGCAGTACTTC.

This clone was counted between two and nine times. The gene calls are TRBV6-1 and TRBJ2-6, with D possibly matching TRBD1 (6 bases). CDR1 is MNHNS, CDR2 SASEGT, per germline. This CDR3 spans 15 amino acids. The V and J ends lost 3 bases and 0 bases respectively, with 6 bases between them. The CDR3 is CASSEDSSGANVLTF. The CDR3 DNA reads as TGTGCCAGCAGTGAGGACAGCTCTGGGGCCAACGTCCTGACTTTC.

V and J are TRBV7-2 and TRBJ1-6; D is unresolved. This CDR3 contains 12 residues. Trimming removed 5 bases at V and 8 bases at J, with 7 bases between. CDR1 and CDR2 (germline): SGHTA, FQGNSA. The chain's CDR3 is CASSHSHSPLHF. Written as DNA, the CDR3 is TGTGCCAGCAGCCACTCCCATTCACCCCTCCACTTT.

This sequence joins TRBV11-3 and TRBJ2-5; the D is unclear. The CDR3 has 10 residues. Germline lookup yields CDR1 SGHNT and CDR2 YENEEA. Deletions cut 4 bases from V and 5 bases from J, with 2 bases between. The DNA for the CDR3 is TGTGCCAGCAGCTCGGAGACCCAGTACTTC. Protein: CASSSETQYF.

This clone turned up a few times. The V call is TRBV5-4, the J call TRBJ1-1; 7 bases align to TRBD1. The CDR3 contains 15 residues. Losses at the gene ends were 2 bases for V and 0 bases for J; bases not matched to a gene: 4. Germline V lookup: CDR1 SGHNT, CDR2 YYREEE (reference sequence). The CDR3 spells CASSFSQGVNTEAFF. DNA of the CDR3: TGTGCCAGCAGCTTTAGCCAGGGGGTGAACACTGAAGCTTTCTTT.

V and J are TRBV15 and TRBJ2-7; possibly TRBD1 for D (5 bases). This CDR3 comprises 17 residues. The germline V gene has CDR1 LNHNV and CDR2 YYDKDF (reference sequence). Trimming removed 2 bases from V and 3 bases from J, with 20 bases in between. In DNA, the CDR3 is TGTGCCACCAGCAGATCATCTACAATATTTGACAGCTACGAGCAGTACTTC. Translating it yields CATSRSSTIFDSYEQYF.

The chain joins TRBV5-1 to TRBJ1-1, with TRBD1 matching 7 bases. V was clipped by 4 bases and J by 1 base; unmatched bases: 7. Germline V gene data show CDR1 as SGHRS and CDR2 as YFSETQ. The CDR3 loop spans 15 amino acids. The CDR3 bases are TGCGCCAGCAGCCGGGGCGGGACAGAGAACACTGAAGCTTTCTTT. Translating it yields CASSRGGTENTEAFF.

This sequence joins TRBV12-1 and TRBJ2-2; no check of the table's D call, TRBD1, against the DNA was made. TRBV12-1 counts as a pseudogene. CDR3 length: 18 residues. This chain's CDR3 is CASSFERRTGTNTGELFF. DNA for the CDR3: TGTGCCAGCAGCTTTGAGAGAAGGACAGGGACGAACACCGGGGAGCTGTTTTTT.